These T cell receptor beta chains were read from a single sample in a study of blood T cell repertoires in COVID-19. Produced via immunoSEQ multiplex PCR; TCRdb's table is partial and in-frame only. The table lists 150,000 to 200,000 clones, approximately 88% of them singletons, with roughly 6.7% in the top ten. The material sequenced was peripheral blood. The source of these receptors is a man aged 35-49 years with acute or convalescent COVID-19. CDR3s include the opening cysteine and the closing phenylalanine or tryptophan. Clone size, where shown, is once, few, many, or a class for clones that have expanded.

CASSPLGRDDQPQHF | TRBJ1-5 | 15 | - | TRBV18
CASSQDLLSPVGGTGELFF | TRBJ2-2 | 19 | - | TRBV4-2
CASSLRGGTNEKLFF | TRBJ1-4 | 15 | - | TRBV9
CASRLGGTSAYNEQFF | TRBJ2-1 | 16 | - | TRBV5-1
CASFRTGVNTEAFF | TRBJ1-1 | 14 | - | TRBV6-5
CASSAQGQWFF | TRBJ2-1 | 11 | - | TRBV6-2/TRBV6-3
CASSYRPERYF | TRBJ2-7 | 11 | - | TRBV6-5
CASSVGRALGEAFF | TRBJ1-1 | 14 | - | TRBV6-5
CASSLGLQETQYF | TRBJ2-5 | 13 | - | TRBV2
CASSPTGGPTDTQYF | TRBJ2-3 | 15 | - | TRBV6-5
CASSPMTGLQETQYF | TRBJ2-5 | 15 | - | TRBV7-9
CASTQGGETQYF | TRBJ2-5 | 12 | - | TRBV10-2
CASSPPGTGGRNTEAFF | TRBJ1-1 | 17 | - | TRBV13
CASSVGRGSPFLYNEQFF | TRBJ2-1 | 18 | once | TRBV25-1
CASSQDDIGSTNEKLFF | TRBJ1-4 | 17 | - | TRBV4-1
CASSRDSHPYNEQFF | TRBJ2-1 | 15 | once | TRBV5-4
CASSGGSTEGGWGDYGYTF | TRBJ1-2 | 19 | - | TRBV5-4
CAPHLEFDREEQYF | TRBJ2-7 | 14 | - | TRBV24-1
CASTHSGTAQDTQYF | TRBJ2-3 | 15 | - | TRBV19
CASSPGQGVSDTQYF | TRBJ2-3 | 15 | - | TRBV5-4
CASSPIRLASSYNEQFF | TRBJ2-1 | 17 | - | TRBV18
CASSDQRTVQPQHF | TRBJ1-5 | 14 | - | TRBV6-1
CASSLSRGREAFF | TRBJ1-1 | 13 | - | TRBV7-8
CAWSEVTPSDTQYF | TRBJ2-3 | 14 | - | TRBV30
CASSPRIRRGGTDTQYF | TRBJ2-3 | 17 | - | TRBV19
CASSPRDSGSGYTF | TRBJ1-2 | 14 | - | TRBV5-4
CASSYRLAGGRETQYF | TRBJ2-5 | 16 | - | TRBV6-5
CASSESGGLTGELFF | TRBJ2-2 | 15 | - | TRBV10-1
CASSRGGSSYNEQFF | TRBJ2-1 | 15 | - | TRBV14
CASSYGHLDTQYF | TRBJ2-3 | 13 | - | TRBV6-2/TRBV6-3
CASSYPRSNQPQHF | TRBJ1-5 | 14 | - | TRBV6-5
CASSPYRGDGTGELFF | TRBJ2-2 | 16 | - | TRBV19
CASSGGVGSYQPQHF | TRBJ1-5 | 15 | - | TRBV2
CASSTKLAGEAIAKNIQYF | TRBJ2-4 | 19 | - | TRBV7-9
CASSFSGGVYEQYF | TRBJ2-7 | 14 | - | TRBV5-5
CASRPPGGLAYEQYF | TRBJ2-7 | 15 | - | TRBV6-5
CASSSGGSQPQHF | TRBJ1-5 | 13 | few | TRBV6-2/TRBV6-3
CASSIGLAGGIANTGELFF | TRBJ2-2 | 19 | - | TRBV19
CASRPGQGTAYEQYF | TRBJ2-7 | 15 | - | TRBV7-8
CASSDSKYEQYF | TRBJ2-7 | 12 | once | TRBV10-2
CASSHGQGFSYNEQFF | TRBJ2-1 | 16 | - | TRBV4-1
CAWSVPGTRSWGGEKLFF | TRBJ1-4 | 18 | - | TRBV30
CASSQGQGVYGYTF | TRBJ1-2 | 14 | - | TRBV3-1/TRBV3-2
CACHPGGYEQYF | TRBJ2-7 | 12 | - | TRBV30
CASSKPGGAQPQHF | TRBJ1-5 | 14 | - | TRBV7-2
CASSRSGNTIYF | TRBJ1-3 | 12 | - | TRBV12-3/TRBV12-4
CASSLAEQGYGYTF | TRBJ1-2 | 14 | - | TRBV7-2
CASSPKSVRRLSYEQYF | TRBJ2-7 | 17 | - | TRBV11-2
CASSDRGTGNTGELFF | TRBJ2-2 | 16 | - | TRBV6-1
CAITTGGRGTDTQYF | TRBJ2-3 | 15 | - | TRBV5-4
CASSEQAAPSSDGYTF | TRBJ1-2 | 16 | - | TRBV2